The 13 T cell receptor beta chains in this list originate from one sample, sequenced in a study of blood T cell repertoires in COVID-19. TCRdb's table, derived via immunoSEQ multiplex PCR, lists solely in-frame clones and lacks some. This table holds approximately 250,000 clones, 88% found once. The sequenced sample consisted of PBMCs or T cells enriched from blood (not recorded which). Every receptor here comes from an older woman in a cohort exposed to, infected with or recovered from COVID-19 (not recorded which).

The chain uses TRBV29-1 and TRBJ2-5; the match to TRBD2 covers 9 bases. The CDR3 extends over 15 amino acids. Looked up from germline, CDR1 is SQVTM and CDR2 is ANQGSEA. The V segment lost 1 base and the J segment 4 bases; nucleotides outside the gene matches: 7. CDR3 loop: CSVEGTSERPETQYF. The CDR3, as DNA: TGCAGCGTTGAAGGGACTAGCGAGCGCCCAGAGACCCAGTACTTC.

This clone was counted between two and nine times. The chain joins TRBV6-5 to TRBJ1-5; 7 positions agree with TRBD1. V shed 8 bases, J shed 7 bases, and the junction held 11 bases outside the gene matches. This CDR3 has 14 residues. Per the germline V gene, CDR1 is MNHEY and CDR2 is SVGAGI. The CDR3 sequence: CASRGPGGHQPQHF. The CDR3 region has the DNA TGTGCCAGCCGAGGGCCAGGGGGGCACCAGCCCCAGCATTTT.

The CDR3, as DNA: TGTGCCAGCAGCTTCAAAGGGGGCGGAGGCTACACCTTC. Amino acid sequence: CASSFKGGGGYTF. J is TRBJ1-2 and V is TRBV7-3; 7 bases map to TRBD1. Looked up from germline, CDR1 is SGHTA and CDR2 is FQGTGA. The CDR3 is made up of 13 amino acids. Germline trimming cut 3 bases from V and 8 bases from J; bases unmatched to any gene: 6.

The chain employs TRBV5-6 and TRBJ1-1; 9 nucleotides agree with TRBD1. Germline assignment: CDR1 SGHDT and CDR2 YYEEEE. The CDR3 is made up of 14 amino acids. Germline trimming cut 4 bases from V and 3 bases from J; bases unmatched to any gene: 4. This CDR3 reads CASSNYRGHTEAFF. CDR3 nucleotide sequence: TGTGCCAGCAGCAACTACAGGGGGCACACTGAAGCTTTCTTT.

CDR3 in DNA: TGTGCCACCAGTGATTCCTTCACAGATACGCAGTATTTT. As protein: CATSDSFTDTQYF. This chain joins TRBV24-1 and TRBJ2-3; D is uncertain. Germline CDR1 reads KGHDR; CDR2 reads SFDVKD. The CDR3 has 13 residues. Trimming took 2 bases from V and 2 from J, leaving 4 bases between them.

The J gene is TRBJ2-1, the V gene TRBV25-1; 9 positions match TRBD1. The CDR3 runs to 14 residues. The V gene end was trimmed by 3 bases and the J gene end by 7 bases; junction bases not matched to a gene: 4. CDR1 MGHDK and CDR2 SYGVNS come from the germline V gene. CDR3 region: CASSDPTGGNEQFF. In nucleotides, the CDR3 is TGTGCCAGCAGTGACCCGACAGGGGGGAATGAGCAGTTCTTC.

The chain has TRBV7-6 and TRBJ2-7; 8 bases are a match to TRBD1. The germline gives CDR1 SGHVS, CDR2 FNYEAQ. V was pared by 5 bases and J by 4 bases, with 4 bases of the junction left unmatched. CDR3 size: 13 residues. CDR3 in DNA: TGTGCCAGCAGCACTGACAGGGGATACGAGCAGTACTTC. Protein sequence: CASSTDRGYEQYF.

The chain couples TRBV19 to TRBJ2-5; 9 positions match TRBD2. V trimming: 1 base; J trimming: 5 bases; junction bases outside the gene matches: 2. Germline V lookup: CDR1 LNHDA, CDR2 SQIVND (reference sequence). The CDR3 runs 14 residues. This CDR3 reads CASSIGGLAETQYF. The CDR3 region has the DNA TGTGCCAGTAGTATAGGGGGACTAGCCGAGACCCAGTACTTC.

V usage is TRBV9 and J usage is TRBJ2-2; tentatively, D is TRBD2 (6 bases). The CDR3 has 15 amino acids. CDR1 is SGDLS and CDR2 is YYNGEE in the germline V gene. V was pared by 0 bases and J by 4 bases, with 10 bases between. The CDR3, as DNA: TGTGCCAGCAGCGTAGTGGCGGAGGGCACCGGGGAGCTGTTTTTT. Protein product: CASSVVAEGTGELFF.

The chain carries TRBV7-9 and TRBJ1-3; 9 positions match TRBD1. J was trimmed by 7 bases and V by 5 bases; bases with no gene match: 6. Germline V gene data show CDR1 as SEHNR and CDR2 as FQNEAQ (reference sequence). The CDR3 loop spans 14 amino acids. The CDR3 DNA follows: TGTGCCAGCAGCCCACGGGACAGGGTGAACACCATATATTTT. The encoded protein is CASSPRDRVNTIYF.

V is TRBV6-6 and J is TRBJ1-5; D perhaps matches TRBD1 (5 bases). Germline CDR1 is MNHNY and CDR2 is SVGAGI (reference sequence). Trimming pared 6 bases from V and 4 bases from J, leaving 13 bases between. The CDR3 is made up of 14 amino acids. CDR3 bases: TGTGCCAGCAGCCTAGACAGAATAAATCAGCCCCAGCATTTT. This sequence encodes CASSLDRINQPQHF.

This chain connects TRBV3-1 (or the pseudogene TRBV3-2) to TRBJ1-3; D not resolved. The CDR3 sequence is 13 residues long. Germline CDR1 is LGHDT and CDR2 is YNNKEL (reference sequence). V lost 4 bases and J lost 4, with 8 bases in between. The CDR3 sequence: CASSLIEGNTIYF. CDR3 nucleotide sequence: TGTGCCAGCAGCCTAATAGAGGGAAACACCATATATTTT.

The chain joins TRBV6-5 to TRBJ1-2; D call uncertain. The V gene's germline CDR1 is MNHEY and CDR2 SVGAGI. V dropped 2 bases and J dropped 3 bases, with 7 bases sitting between them. This CDR3 has 13 amino acids. The CDR3 bases are TGTGCCAGCAGTTACAACGGGGACTATGGCTACACCTTC. It encodes CASSYNGDYGYTF.